This T cell receptor (beta chain) comes out of a study of cytomegalovirus exposure and HLA in healthy donors. The PCR made use of 60 Vbeta and 13 Jbeta primers. Profiled with immunoSEQ multiplex PCR; TCRdb holds only in-frame clones, not every one. The repertoire holds approximately 140,000 clones, with roughly 78% as singletons. A note on this clone: At one end the junction does not follow the germline gene, possibly because of a read error.

This CDR3 is built from 16 residues. Germline assignment: CDR1 SEHNR and CDR2 FQNEAQ (reference sequence). This TCR derives from a man between 40 and 49 years old in good health and CMV-seropositive. This sequence joins TRBV7-9 and TRBJ2-1; 13 nucleotides align to TRBD2. Sequenced input: PBMCs. CDR3 bases: TGTTCCAGCAGCTTAGGCGCGACTAGCGGGAGGCATGAGCAGTTCTTC. Encoded protein: CSSSLGATSGRHEQFF.